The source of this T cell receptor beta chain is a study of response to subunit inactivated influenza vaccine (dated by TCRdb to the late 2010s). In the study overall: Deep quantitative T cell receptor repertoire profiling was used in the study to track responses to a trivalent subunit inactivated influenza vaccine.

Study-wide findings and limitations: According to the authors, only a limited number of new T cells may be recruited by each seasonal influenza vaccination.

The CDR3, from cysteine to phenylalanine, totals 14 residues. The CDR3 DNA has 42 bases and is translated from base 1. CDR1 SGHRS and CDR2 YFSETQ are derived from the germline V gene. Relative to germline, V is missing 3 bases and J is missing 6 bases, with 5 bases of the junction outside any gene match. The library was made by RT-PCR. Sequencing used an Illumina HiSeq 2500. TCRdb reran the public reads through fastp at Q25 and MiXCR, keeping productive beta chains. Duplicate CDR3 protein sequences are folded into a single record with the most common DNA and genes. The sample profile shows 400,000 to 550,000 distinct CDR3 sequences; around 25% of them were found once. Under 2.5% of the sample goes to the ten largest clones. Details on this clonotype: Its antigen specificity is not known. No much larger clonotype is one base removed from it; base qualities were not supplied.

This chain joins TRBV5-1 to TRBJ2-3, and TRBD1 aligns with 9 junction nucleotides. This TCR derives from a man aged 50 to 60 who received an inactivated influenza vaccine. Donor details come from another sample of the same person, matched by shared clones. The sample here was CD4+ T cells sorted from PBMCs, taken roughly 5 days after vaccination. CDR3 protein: CASSSGTGRDTQYF. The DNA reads TGCGCCAGCAGCTCCGGGACAGGGCGGGATACGCAGTATTTT.